Each of the 3 T cell receptor beta chains below was sequenced from the same sample in a study of control samples from healthy donors and cancer patients. Assay: immunoSEQ multiplex PCR; the TCRdb copy retains only in-frame clones and omits some. The sample carries 65,000 to 85,000 clones, approximately 87% recorded once. What was sequenced was PBMCs. All receptors derive from a woman aged 45 to 65 with head and neck cancer.

The chain links TRBV28 to TRBJ1-2; a weak D match, TRBD1 (6 bases). CDR1 is MDHEN, CDR2 SYDVKM, per germline. CDR3 size: 14 residues. Trimming cost V 6 bases and J 4 bases, with 15 bases left between them. The chain's CDR3 is CASSLGGPIYGYTF. DNA for the CDR3: TGTGCCAGCAGCCTAGGGGGGCCGATCTATGGCTACACCTTC.

J is TRBJ2-6 and V is TRBV7-6, with D hard to call. This CDR3 is 14 amino acids long. Germline V CDR1 and CDR2: SGHVS, FNYEAQ. Trimming cost V 1 base and J 8 bases, with 9 bases left between them. The CDR3 protein is CASSLEMHSNVLTF. CDR3 DNA sequence: TGTGCCAGCAGCTTAGAGATGCACTCCAACGTCCTGACTTTC. Variable domain in full (rest from reference TRBV7-6 and TRBJ2-6): GAGVSQSPRYKVTKRGQDVALRCDPISGHVSLYWYRQALGQGPEFLTYFNYEAQQDKSGLPNDRFSAERPEGSISTLTIQRTEQRDSAMYRCASSLEMHSNVLTFGAGSRLTVL.

The J gene is TRBJ1-2, the V gene TRBV5-4; a possible D gene is TRBD1 (5 bases). CDR3 length: 15 residues. Germline CDR1 reads SGHNT; CDR2 reads YYREEE (reference sequence). Trimming took 1 base from V and 3 from J, leaving 13 bases between them. CDR3 nucleotides: TGTGCCAGCAGCTTGCTTCAGGGAAGCGACTATGGCTACACCTTC. Amino acid sequence: CASSLLQGSDYGYTF. The full variable domain, with the rest looked up from reference TRBV5-4 and TRBJ1-2, is ETGVTQSPTHLIKTRGQQVTLRCSSQSGHNTVSWYQQALGQGPQFIFQYYREEENGRGNFPPRFSGLQFPNYSSELNVNALELDDSALYLCASSLLQGSDYGYTFGSGTRLTVV.